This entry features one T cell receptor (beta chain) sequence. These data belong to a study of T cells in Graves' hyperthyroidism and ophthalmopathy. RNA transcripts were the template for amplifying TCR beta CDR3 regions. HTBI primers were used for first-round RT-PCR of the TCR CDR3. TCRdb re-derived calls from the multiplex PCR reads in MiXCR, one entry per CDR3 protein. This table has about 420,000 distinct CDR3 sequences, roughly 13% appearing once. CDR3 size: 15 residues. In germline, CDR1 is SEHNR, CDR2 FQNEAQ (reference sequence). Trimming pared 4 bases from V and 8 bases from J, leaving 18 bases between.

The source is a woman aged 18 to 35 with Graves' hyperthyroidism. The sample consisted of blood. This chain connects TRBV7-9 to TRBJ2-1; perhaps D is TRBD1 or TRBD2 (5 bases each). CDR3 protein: CASSSDSRMGDEQFF. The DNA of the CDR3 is TGTGCCAGCAGCTCCGACTCCAGGATGGGGGATGAGCAGTTCTTC.